The rows below give T cell receptor beta chains drawn from one sample of a study of blood T cell repertoires in COVID-19. Libraries were prepared by immunoSEQ multiplex PCR; TCRdb keeps only in-frame clonotypes and omits some of them. The sample yields a few hundred thousand clones, about nine tenths seen once. The source material was peripheral blood. These TCRs come from a woman aged 40-49 years who had recovered from COVID-19. The CDR3 runs from the conserved cysteine through the conserved F or W. D genes are given only for firm matches. The size of a clone is reported for some rows only, either as once, few or many, or as a class for expanded clones.

TRBJ2-7 TRBV5-3 - - CARRSAYEQYF TGTGCCAGAAGATCTGCCTACGAGCAGTACTTC
TRBJ2-2 TRBV10-3 TRBD2 - CAISESRDYPNTGELFF TGTGCCATCAGTGAGTCACGGGACTACCCGAACACCGGGGAGCTGTTTTTT
TRBJ2-5 TRBV5-4 TRBD1 - CASSLGVRDRGQETQYF TGTGCCAGCAGCTTGGGTGTTAGGGACAGGGGGCAGGAGACCCAGTACTTC
TRBJ2-1 TRBV11-2 TRBD2 - CASSVTGTSGSREQFF TGTGCCAGCAGCGTCACCGGGACTAGCGGGAGCAGGGAGCAGTTCTTC
TRBJ1-1 TRBV27 - - CASSSPGLGTEAFF TGTGCCAGCAGTTCCCCAGGGTTGGGCACTGAAGCTTTCTTT
TRBJ1-2 TRBV29-1 TRBD1 - CSVDSGTGGGYTF TGCAGCGTGGATTCCGGGACAGGGGGTGGCTACACCTTC
TRBJ1-2 TRBV9 TRBD1 - CASSSQMSGTGDGYTF TGTGCCAGCAGCTCCCAAATGAGCGGGACAGGGGATGGCTACACCTTC
TRBJ1-6 TRBV9 - - CASSVGGDDSPLHF TGTGCCAGCAGCGTAGGGGGGGATGATTCACCCCTCCACTTT
TRBJ1-4 TRBV4-2 - once CASSQPPGISQNEKLFF TGTGCCAGCAGCCAACCGCCCGGGATTTCACAAAATGAAAAACTGTTTTTT
TRBJ2-1 TRBV5-1 - - CASSWSPGGEQFF TGCGCCAGCAGCTGGTCCCCGGGTGGTGAGCAGTTCTTC
TRBJ2-1 TRBV5-1 - - CASSLADGDRVLAGGVYEQFF TGCGCCAGCAGCTTGGCGGATGGGGACAGGGTGTTAGCGGGAGGTGTGTATGAGCAGTTCTTC
TRBJ2-3 TRBV5-4 TRBD2 - CASSPSAVAGGQNTQYF TGTGCCAGCAGCCCGAGCGCGGTAGCGGGAGGCCAAAATACGCAGTATTTT
TRBJ1-2 TRBV5-1 TRBD1 - CASRQTGGYGYTF TGCGCCAGCCGACAAACAGGGGGGTATGGCTACACCTTC
TRBJ2-7 TRBV18 TRBD2 - CASSPQTRGSGRAYEQYF TGTGCCAGCTCACCACAAACCAGGGGGAGCGGGAGGGCCTACGAGCAGTACTTC
TRBJ2-1 TRBV14 TRBD2 - CASSHLAGADNEQFF TGTGCCAGCAGCCACTTAGCGGGAGCGGATAATGAGCAGTTCTTC
TRBJ1-1 TRBV18 TRBD1 - CASSPTGGEAFF TGTGCCAGCTCACCGACAGGGGGGGAAGCTTTCTTT
TRBJ1-5 TRBV19 TRBD1 - CASRRGQGANQPQHF TGTGCCAGTAGGCGGGGACAGGGGGCTAATCAGCCCCAGCATTTT
TRBJ1-1 TRBV29-1 - - CSVGGSNTEAFF TGCAGCGTTGGGGGCTCGAACACTGAAGCTTTCTTT
TRBJ2-5 TRBV6-5 TRBD2 - CASSSTSGSPGETQYF TGTGCCAGCAGTTCCACTAGCGGGAGTCCTGGGGAGACCCAGTACTTC
TRBJ2-7 TRBV11-2 TRBD2 - CASSPGLAGIVGQYF TGTGCCAGCAGCCCCGGGCTAGCGGGAATTGTAGGGCAGTACTTC
TRBJ2-7 TRBV11-2 TRBD2 - CASSSLAGGPWEQYF TGTGCCAGCAGCTCCCTAGCGGGAGGGCCTTGGGAGCAGTACTTC
TRBJ2-2 TRBV3-1/TRBV3-2 TRBD2 - CASSLAGGRTGELFF TGTGCCAGCAGCCTAGCGGGAGGGCGCACCGGGGAGCTGTTTTTT
TRBJ2-1 TRBV19 TRBD2 - CASSILAGNDEQFF TGTGCCAGTAGTATCCTAGCGGGGAATGATGAGCAGTTCTTC
TRBJ2-2 TRBV7-9 - once CASSPSASDTGELFF TGTGCCAGCAGCCCCTCCGCGTCGGACACCGGGGAGCTGTTTTTT
TRBJ2-1 TRBV30 - - CAWAGGTYNEQFF TGTGCCTGGGCCGGCGGGACGTACAATGAGCAGTTCTTC
TRBJ2-7 TRBV21-1 - once CASTPGQGSYEQYF TGTGCCAGCACCCCGGGACAGGGGAGTTACGAGCAGTACTTC
TRBJ2-1 TRBV7-9 TRBD1 - CASSSDRQGAGYNEQFF TGTGCCAGCAGCTCGGACAGACAGGGGGCCGGCTACAATGAGCAGTTCTTC
TRBJ2-5 TRBV5-4 - - CASSSTGRVETQYF TGTGCCAGCAGCTCCACAGGGAGGGTCGAGACCCAGTACTTC
TRBJ2-1 TRBV24-1 TRBD2 - CATSESGRGLAGPEQFF TGTGCCACCAGTGAGTCGGGACGGGGACTAGCGGGACCTGAGCAGTTCTTC
TRBJ1-1 TRBV27 - - CASSLGNPNTEAFF TGTGCCAGCAGTTTAGGCAATCCGAACACTGAAGCTTTCTTT
TRBJ1-1 TRBV5-1 - - CASSLGAMNTEAFF TGCGCCAGCAGCTTGGGGGCTATGAACACTGAAGCTTTCTTT
TRBJ2-5 TRBV5-1 - - CASSLVPGSETQYF TGCGCCAGCAGCTTGGTGCCCGGTTCCGAGACCCAGTACTTC
TRBJ2-7 TRBV5-5 TRBD1 - CASSFSTGGEQYF TGTGCCAGCAGCTTTTCGACAGGGGGCGAGCAGTACTTC
TRBJ1-3 TRBV7-8 - few CASSLERGPIYF TGTGCCAGCAGCTTAGAACGGGGTCCCATATATTTT
TRBJ2-1 TRBV5-1 - - CASSLGLNEQFF TGCGCCAGCAGCTTGGGGCTGAATGAGCAGTTCTTC
TRBJ2-1 TRBV5-1 - - CASSLGGVNLNEQFF TGCGCCAGCAGCTTGGGGGGAGTCAATCTCAATGAGCAGTTCTTC
TRBJ2-1 TRBV5-1 TRBD1 - CASSLYSGGGDEQFF TGCGCCAGCAGCTTGTACTCAGGGGGCGGTGATGAGCAGTTCTTC
TRBJ2-1 TRBV19 - - CASSIDRGGSYNEQFF TGTGCCAGTAGTATAGATAGAGGGGGTTCCTACAATGAGCAGTTCTTC
TRBJ2-7 TRBV7-2 TRBD2 - CASRLTRGTSGSYEQYF TGTGCCAGCAGGTTAACCCGCGGGACTAGCGGTTCCTACGAGCAGTACTTC
TRBJ2-3 TRBV9 TRBD2 once CASSDGGATSTDTQYF TGTGCCAGCAGCGACGGGGGGGCAACTAGCACAGATACGCAGTATTTT
TRBJ2-7 TRBV10-3 TRBD2 - CAISDPLGLGGSGSYEQYF TGTGCCATCAGTGACCCTTTGGGGCTCGGGGGGTCTGGCTCCTACGAGCAGTACTTC
TRBJ2-7 TRBV15 - - CATSRGPVRSSYEQYF TGTGCCACCAGCAGAGGCCCGGTCCGGAGCTCCTACGAGCAGTACTTC
TRBJ2-1 TRBV5-1 TRBD2 - CASSLVAGAYNEQFF TGCGCCAGCAGCTTGGTTGCGGGAGCATACAATGAGCAGTTCTTC
TRBJ1-1 TRBV18 - - CASSPEDRGEAFF TGTGCCAGCTCACCGGAGGACAGAGGTGAAGCTTTCTTT
TRBJ1-5 TRBV6-5 - - CASSRQTVSNQPQHF TGTGCCAGCAGTAGACAGACCGTAAGCAATCAGCCCCAGCATTTT
TRBJ2-5 TRBV2 - - CASGLRQETQYF TGTGCCAGCGGCCTTCGCCAAGAGACCCAGTACTTC
TRBJ2-2 TRBV7-2 - once CASSLALATTGELFF TGTGCCAGCAGCTTAGCCCTAGCGACCACCGGGGAGCTGTTTTTT
TRBJ2-1 TRBV3-1/TRBV3-2 - - CASSQGSNHYNEQFF TGTGCCAGCAGCCAGGGCTCGAACCACTACAATGAGCAGTTCTTC
TRBJ1-2 TRBV12-3/TRBV12-4 TRBD1 - CASRDRVDGYTF TGTGCCAGCAGGGACAGGGTAGATGGCTACACCTTC
TRBJ2-3 TRBV5-1 TRBD2 - CASSWPRGGSPDTQYF TGCGCCAGCAGCTGGCCCCGGGGCGGGAGTCCAGATACGCAGTATTTT
TRBJ2-1 TRBV7-9 TRBD1 - CASSTGQGRPEQFF TGTGCCAGCAGCACCGGACAGGGGAGGCCTGAGCAGTTCTTC
TRBJ1-6 TRBV28 - - CASNPTGLSYNSPLHF TGTGCCAGCAATCCAACAGGGTTGTCCTATAATTCACCCCTCCACTTT
TRBJ2-7 TRBV27 TRBD2 - CASSTTSGRNYEQYF TGTGCCAGCAGTACCACTAGCGGGAGGAACTACGAGCAGTACTTC
TRBJ1-5 TRBV18 - - CASSPPGGQPQHF TGTGCCAGCTCACCACCGGGGGGTCAGCCCCAGCATTTT
TRBJ2-4 TRBV28 TRBD2 - CASKRSGLAGGPSNIQYF TGTGCCAGCAAGAGATCGGGACTAGCGGGAGGGCCCTCGAACATTCAGTACTTC
TRBJ2-7 TRBV29-1 TRBD2 - CSAGGSYSSGEQYF TGCAGTGCTGGCGGGAGTTACTCCTCCGGCGAGCAGTACTTC
TRBJ2-7 TRBV28 - - CASSLGSTVGSYEQYF TGTGCCAGCAGCTTAGGTTCAACAGTCGGATCCTACGAGCAGTACTTC
TRBJ2-7 TRBV20-1 TRBD2 few CSASVASGSYEQYF TGCAGTGCTAGTGTGGCTAGCGGGAGCTACGAGCAGTACTTC
TRBJ1-1 TRBV7-3 TRBD1 - CASSSQGADTEAFF TGTGCCAGCAGCTCACAGGGGGCGGACACTGAAGCTTTCTTT
TRBJ1-4 TRBV5-8 - - CASSFLPAGEKLFF TGTGCCAGCAGCTTCTTGCCGGCGGGGGAAAAACTGTTTTTT